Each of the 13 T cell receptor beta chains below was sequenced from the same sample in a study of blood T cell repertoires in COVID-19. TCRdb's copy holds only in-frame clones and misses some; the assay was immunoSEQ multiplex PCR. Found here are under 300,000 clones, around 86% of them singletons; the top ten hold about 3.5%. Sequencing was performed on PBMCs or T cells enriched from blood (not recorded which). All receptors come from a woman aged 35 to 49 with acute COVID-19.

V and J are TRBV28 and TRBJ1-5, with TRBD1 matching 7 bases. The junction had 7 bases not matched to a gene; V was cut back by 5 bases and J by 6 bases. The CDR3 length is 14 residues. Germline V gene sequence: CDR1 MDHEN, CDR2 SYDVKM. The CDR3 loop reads CASSMTGFTQPQHF. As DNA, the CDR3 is TGTGCCAGCAGTATGACAGGGTTCACTCAGCCCCAGCATTTT.

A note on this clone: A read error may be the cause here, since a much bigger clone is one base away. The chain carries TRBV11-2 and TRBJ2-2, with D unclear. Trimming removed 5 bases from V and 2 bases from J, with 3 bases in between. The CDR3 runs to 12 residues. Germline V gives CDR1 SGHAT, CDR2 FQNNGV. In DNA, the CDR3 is TGTGCCAGCAGCCTCAACACCGGGGAGCTGTTTTTT. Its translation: CASSLNTGELFF.

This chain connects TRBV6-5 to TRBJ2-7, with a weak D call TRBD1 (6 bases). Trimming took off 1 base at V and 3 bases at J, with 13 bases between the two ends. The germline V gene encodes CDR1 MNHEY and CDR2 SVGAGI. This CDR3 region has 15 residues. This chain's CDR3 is CASSYYQGSGYEQYF. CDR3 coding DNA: TGTGCCAGCAGTTACTACCAGGGGAGTGGCTACGAGCAGTACTTC.

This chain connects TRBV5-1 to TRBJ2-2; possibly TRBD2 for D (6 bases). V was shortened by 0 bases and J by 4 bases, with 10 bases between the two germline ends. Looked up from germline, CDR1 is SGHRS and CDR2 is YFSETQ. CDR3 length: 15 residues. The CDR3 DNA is TGCGCCAGCAGCTTGGCCCTGGGAGGCACCGGGGAGCTGTTTTTT. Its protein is CASSLALGGTGELFF.

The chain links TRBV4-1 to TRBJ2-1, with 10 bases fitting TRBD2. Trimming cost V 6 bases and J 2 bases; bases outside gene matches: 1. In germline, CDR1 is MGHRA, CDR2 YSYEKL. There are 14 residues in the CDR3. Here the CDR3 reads CASRGLAAYNEQFF. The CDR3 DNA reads TGCGCCAGCAGAGGACTAGCGGCCTACAATGAGCAGTTCTTC.

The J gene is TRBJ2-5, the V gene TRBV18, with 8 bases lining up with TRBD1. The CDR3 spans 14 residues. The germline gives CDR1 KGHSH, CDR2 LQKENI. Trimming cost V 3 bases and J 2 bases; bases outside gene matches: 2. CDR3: CASSPQGAQETQYF. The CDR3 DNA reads TGTGCCAGCTCACCCCAGGGGGCTCAAGAGACCCAGTACTTC.

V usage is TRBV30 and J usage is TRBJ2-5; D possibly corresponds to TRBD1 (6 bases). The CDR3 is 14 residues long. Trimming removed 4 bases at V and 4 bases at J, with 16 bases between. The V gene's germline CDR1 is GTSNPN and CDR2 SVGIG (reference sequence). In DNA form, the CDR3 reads TGTGCCTGGACGGGACACCAAGGGGCAGAGACCCAGTACTTC. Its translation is CAWTGHQGAETQYF.

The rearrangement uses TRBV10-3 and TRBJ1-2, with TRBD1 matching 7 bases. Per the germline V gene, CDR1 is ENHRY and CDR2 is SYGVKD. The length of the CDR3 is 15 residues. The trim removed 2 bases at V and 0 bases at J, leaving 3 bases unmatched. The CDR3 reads CAISEAGTANYGYTF. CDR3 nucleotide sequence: TGTGCCATCAGTGAGGCCGGGACAGCTAACTATGGCTACACCTTC.

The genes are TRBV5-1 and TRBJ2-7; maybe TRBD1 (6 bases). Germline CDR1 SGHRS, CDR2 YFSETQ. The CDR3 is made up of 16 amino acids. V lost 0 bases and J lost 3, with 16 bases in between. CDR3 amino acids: CASSLEGDNMGYEQYF. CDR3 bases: TGCGCCAGCAGCTTGGAAGGGGACAATATGGGCTACGAGCAGTACTTC.

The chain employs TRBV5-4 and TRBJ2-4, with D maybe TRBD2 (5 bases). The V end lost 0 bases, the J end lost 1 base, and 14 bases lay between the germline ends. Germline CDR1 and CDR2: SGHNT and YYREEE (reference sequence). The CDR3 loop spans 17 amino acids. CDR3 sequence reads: CASSLEAGPRAKNIQYF. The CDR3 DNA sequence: TGTGCCAGCAGCTTGGAGGCGGGTCCCAGGGCCAAAAACATTCAGTACTTC.

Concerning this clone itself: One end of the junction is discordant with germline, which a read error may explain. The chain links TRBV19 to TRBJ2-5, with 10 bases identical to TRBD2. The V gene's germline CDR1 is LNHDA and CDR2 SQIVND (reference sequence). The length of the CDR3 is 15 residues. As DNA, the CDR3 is TGTGCCAGTGCTGCTAGCGGGAGATTGACAGAGGCCCAGTACTTC. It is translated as CASAASGRLTEAQYF.

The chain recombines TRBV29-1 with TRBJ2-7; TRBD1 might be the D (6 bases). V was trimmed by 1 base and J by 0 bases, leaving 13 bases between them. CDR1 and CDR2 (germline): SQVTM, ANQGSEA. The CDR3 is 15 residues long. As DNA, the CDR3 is TGCAGCGTTGAAGGAGCAGGGGTGGACTCCTACGAGCAGTACTTC. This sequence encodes CSVEGAGVDSYEQYF.

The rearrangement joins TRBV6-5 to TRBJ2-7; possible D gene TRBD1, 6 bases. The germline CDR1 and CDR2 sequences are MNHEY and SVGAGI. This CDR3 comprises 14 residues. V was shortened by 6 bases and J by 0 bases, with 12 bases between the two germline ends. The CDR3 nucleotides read TGTGCCAGCAGGGCAGAAGGGGGCTCCTACGAGCAGTACTTC. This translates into CASRAEGGSYEQYF.